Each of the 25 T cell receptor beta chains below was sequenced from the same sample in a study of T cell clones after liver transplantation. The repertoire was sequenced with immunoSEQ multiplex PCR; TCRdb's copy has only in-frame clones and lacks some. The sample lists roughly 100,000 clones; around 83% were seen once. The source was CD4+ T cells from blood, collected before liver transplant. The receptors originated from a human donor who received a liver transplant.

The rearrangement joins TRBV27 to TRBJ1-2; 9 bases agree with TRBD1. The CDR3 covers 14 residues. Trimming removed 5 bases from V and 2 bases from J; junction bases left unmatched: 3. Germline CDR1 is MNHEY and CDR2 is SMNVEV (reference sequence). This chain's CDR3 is CASSRTGGNYGYTF. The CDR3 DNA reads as TGTGCCAGCAGTCGAACAGGGGGCAACTATGGCTACACCTTC.

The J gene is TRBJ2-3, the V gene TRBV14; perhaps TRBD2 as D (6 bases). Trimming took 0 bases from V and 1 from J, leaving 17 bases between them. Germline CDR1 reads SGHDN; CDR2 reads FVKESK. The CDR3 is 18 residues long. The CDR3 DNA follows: TGTGCCAGCAGCCAAGATCGTGGGTCCAGGAGGGGCACAGATACGCAGTATTTT. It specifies CASSQDRGSRRGTDTQYF.

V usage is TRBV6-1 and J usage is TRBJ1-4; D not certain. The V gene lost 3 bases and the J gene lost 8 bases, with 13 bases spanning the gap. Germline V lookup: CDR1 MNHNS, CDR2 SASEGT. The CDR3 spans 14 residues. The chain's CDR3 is CASSEDRGREKLFF. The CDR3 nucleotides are TGTGCCAGCAGTGAGGACCGAGGAAGAGAAAAACTGTTTTTT.

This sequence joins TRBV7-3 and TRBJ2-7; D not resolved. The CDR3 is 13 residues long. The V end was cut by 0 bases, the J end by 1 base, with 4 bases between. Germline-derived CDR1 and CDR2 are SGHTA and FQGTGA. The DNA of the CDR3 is TGTGCCAGCAGCTTAACGCCGTCCTACGAGCAGTACTTC. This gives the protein CASSLTPSYEQYF. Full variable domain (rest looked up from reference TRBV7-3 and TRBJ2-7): GAGVSQTPSNKVTEKGKYVELRCDPISGHTALYWYRQSLGQGPEFLIYFQGTGAADDSGLPNDRFFAVRPEGSVSTLKIQRTERGDSAVYLCASSLTPSYEQYFGPGTRLTVT.

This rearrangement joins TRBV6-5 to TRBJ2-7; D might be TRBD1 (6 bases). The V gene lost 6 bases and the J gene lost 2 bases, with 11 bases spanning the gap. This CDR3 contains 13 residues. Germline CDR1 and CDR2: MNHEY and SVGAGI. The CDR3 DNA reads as TGTGCCAGCAGCTACAGGGTGGCCTACGAGCAGTACTTC. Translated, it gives CASSYRVAYEQYF.

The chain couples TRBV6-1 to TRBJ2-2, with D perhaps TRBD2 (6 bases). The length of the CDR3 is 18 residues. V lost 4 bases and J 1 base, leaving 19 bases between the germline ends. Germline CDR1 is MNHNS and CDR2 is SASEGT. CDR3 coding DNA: TGTGCCAGCAGTGTTGCCATGTCCGGGGGATGGAACACCGGGGAGCTGTTTTTT. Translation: CASSVAMSGGWNTGELFF.

This chain's CDR3 is CASSSNPFRQISGNTIYF. The DNA for the CDR3 is TGTGCCAGCAGCTCCAATCCGTTCCGGCAGATCTCTGGAAACACCATATATTTT. The chain has TRBV5-6 and TRBJ1-3; D gene unclear. Germline CDR1 SGHDT, CDR2 YYEEEE. The germline V and J ends were trimmed by 3 bases and 0 bases, with 19 bases remaining between them. This CDR3 is 18 amino acids long.

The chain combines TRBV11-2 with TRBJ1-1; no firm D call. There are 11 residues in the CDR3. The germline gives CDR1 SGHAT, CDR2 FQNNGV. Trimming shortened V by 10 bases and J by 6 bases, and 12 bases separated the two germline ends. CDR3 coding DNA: TGTGCCACCTCGCCACGCGCTGAAGCTTTCTTT. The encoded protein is CATSPRAEAFF.

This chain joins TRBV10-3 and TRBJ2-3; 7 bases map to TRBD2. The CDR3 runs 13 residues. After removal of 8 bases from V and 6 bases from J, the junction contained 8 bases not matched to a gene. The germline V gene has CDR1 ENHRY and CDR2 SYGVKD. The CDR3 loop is CAIRGGRADTQYF. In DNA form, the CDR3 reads TGTGCCATCCGGGGCGGGAGAGCGGATACGCAGTATTTT.

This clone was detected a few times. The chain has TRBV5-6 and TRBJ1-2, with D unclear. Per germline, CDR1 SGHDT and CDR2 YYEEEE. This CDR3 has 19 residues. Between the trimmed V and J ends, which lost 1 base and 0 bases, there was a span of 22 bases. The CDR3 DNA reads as TGTGCCAGCAGCTTGTTTGGAGGGCTCATTCAAAGCCCTAACTATGGCTACACCTTC. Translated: CASSLFGGLIQSPNYGYTF.

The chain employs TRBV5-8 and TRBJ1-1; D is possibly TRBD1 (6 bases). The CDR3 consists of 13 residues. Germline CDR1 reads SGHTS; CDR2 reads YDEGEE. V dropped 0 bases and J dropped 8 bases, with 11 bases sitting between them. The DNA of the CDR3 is TGTGCCAGCAGCTTGGTGCGGGGGCGCGAAGCTTTCTTT. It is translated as CASSLVRGREAFF.

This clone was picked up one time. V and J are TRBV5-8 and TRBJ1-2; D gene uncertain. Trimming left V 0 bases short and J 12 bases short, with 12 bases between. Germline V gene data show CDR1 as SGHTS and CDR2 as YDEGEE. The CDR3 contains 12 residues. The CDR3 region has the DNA TGTGCCAGCAGCTTGGGATCGGCATTTCACACCTTC. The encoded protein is CASSLGSAFHTF. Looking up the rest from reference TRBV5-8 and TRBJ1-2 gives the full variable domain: EAGVTQSPTHLIKTRGQQATLRCSPISGHTSVYWYQQALGLGLQFLLWYDEGEERNRGNFPPRFSGRQFPNYSSELNVNALELEDSALYLCASSLGSAFHTFGSGTRLTVV.

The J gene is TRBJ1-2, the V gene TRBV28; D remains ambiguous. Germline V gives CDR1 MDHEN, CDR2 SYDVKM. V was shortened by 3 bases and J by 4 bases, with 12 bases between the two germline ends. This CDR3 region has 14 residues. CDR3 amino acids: CASSFYPTRYGYTF. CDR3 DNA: TGTGCCAGCAGTTTTTATCCTACCCGCTATGGCTACACCTTC.

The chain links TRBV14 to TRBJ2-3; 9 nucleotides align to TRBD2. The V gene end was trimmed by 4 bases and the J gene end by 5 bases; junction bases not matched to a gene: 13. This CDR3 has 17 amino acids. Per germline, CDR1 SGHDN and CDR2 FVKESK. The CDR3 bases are TGTGCCAGCAGCCGAACATCCTTGGGCGGGAGGGGAGATACGCAGTATTTT. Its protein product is CASSRTSLGGRGDTQYF.

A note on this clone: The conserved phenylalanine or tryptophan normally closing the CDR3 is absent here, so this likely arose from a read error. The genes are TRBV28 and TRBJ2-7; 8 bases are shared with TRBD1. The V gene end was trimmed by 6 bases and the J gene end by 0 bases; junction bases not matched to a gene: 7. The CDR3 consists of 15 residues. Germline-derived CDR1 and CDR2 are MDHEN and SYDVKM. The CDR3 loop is CASSQRGQVSYEQYL. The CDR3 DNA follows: TGTGCCAGCAGCCAGAGGGGACAGGTCTCCTACGAGCAGTACCTC.

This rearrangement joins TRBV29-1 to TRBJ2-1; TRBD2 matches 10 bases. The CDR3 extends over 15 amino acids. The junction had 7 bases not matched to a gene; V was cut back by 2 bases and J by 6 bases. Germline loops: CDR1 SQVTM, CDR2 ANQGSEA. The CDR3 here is CSVERAGGLTNEQFF. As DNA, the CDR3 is TGCAGCGTTGAAAGAGCGGGGGGGCTGACCAATGAGCAGTTCTTC.

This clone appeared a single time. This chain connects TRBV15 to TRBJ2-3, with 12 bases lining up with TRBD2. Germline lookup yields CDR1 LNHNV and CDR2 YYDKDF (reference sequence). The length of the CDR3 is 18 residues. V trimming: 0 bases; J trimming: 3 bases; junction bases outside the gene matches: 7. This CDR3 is CATSRETPGLAGTDTQYF. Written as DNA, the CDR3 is TGTGCCACCAGCAGAGAGACCCCCGGACTAGCGGGAACAGATACGCAGTATTTT.

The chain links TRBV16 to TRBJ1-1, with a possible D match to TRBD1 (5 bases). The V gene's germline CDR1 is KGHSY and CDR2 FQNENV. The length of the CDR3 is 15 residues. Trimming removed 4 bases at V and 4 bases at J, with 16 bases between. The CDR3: CASSPMGRVGTEAFF. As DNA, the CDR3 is TGTGCCAGCAGCCCGATGGGCAGGGTGGGCACTGAAGCTTTCTTT.

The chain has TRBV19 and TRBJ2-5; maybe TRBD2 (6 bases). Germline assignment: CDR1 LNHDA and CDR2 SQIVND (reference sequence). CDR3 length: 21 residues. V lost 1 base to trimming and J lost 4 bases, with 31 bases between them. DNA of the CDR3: TGTGCCAGTAGTATAGGGATCCTAGGACACTCACCATGGGGGGTGAGAGAGACCCAGTACTTC. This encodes CASSIGILGHSPWGVRETQYF.

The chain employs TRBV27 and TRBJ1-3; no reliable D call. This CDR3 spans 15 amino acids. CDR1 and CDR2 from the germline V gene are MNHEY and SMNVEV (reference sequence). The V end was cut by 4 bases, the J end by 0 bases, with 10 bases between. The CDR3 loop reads CASSSRSFSGNTIYF. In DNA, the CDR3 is TGTGCCAGCAGTTCCCGGTCGTTCTCTGGAAACACCATATATTTT.

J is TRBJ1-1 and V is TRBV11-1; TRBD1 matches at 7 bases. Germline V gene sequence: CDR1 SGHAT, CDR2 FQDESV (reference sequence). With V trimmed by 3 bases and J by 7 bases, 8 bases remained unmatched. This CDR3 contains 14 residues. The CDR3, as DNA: TGTGCCAGCAGCTTGAAACAGGGGCTAGGTGAAGCTTTCTTT. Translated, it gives CASSLKQGLGEAFF. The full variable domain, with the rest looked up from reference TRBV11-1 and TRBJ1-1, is EAEVAQSPRYKITEKSQAVAFWCDPISGHATLYWYRQILGQGPELLVQFQDESVVDDSQLPKDRFSAERLKGVDSTLKIQPAELGDSAMYLCASSLKQGLGEAFFGQGTRLTVV.

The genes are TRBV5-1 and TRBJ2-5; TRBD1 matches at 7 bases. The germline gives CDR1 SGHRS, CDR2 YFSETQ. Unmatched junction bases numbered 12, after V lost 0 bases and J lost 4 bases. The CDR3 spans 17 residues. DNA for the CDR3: TGCGCCAGCAGCTTGGCCCAGGACAGGACCAGGAGAGAGACCCAGTACTTC. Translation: CASSLAQDRTRRETQYF.

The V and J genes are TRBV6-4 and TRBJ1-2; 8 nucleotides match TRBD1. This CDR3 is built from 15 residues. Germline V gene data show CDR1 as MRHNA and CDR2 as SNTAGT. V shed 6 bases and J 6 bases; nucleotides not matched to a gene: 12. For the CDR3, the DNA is TGTGCCAGCAGCATCTCTCAGGGGGCTTTCGATGGCTACACCTTC. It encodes CASSISQGAFDGYTF.

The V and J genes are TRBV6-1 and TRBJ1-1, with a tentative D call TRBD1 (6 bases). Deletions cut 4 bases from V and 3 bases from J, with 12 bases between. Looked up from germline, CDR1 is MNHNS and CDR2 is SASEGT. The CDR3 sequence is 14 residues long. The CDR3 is CASSVRGVDTEAFF. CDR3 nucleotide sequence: TGTGCCAGCAGTGTTAGGGGGGTCGACACTGAAGCTTTCTTT.

CDR3 region: CASSLYGYEQYF. DNA for the CDR3: TGCGCCAGCAGCTTGTATGGATACGAGCAGTACTTC. The chain carries TRBV5-1 and TRBJ2-7, with D uncertain. The CDR3 is 12 amino acids. V lost 1 base and J 4 bases, leaving 6 bases between the germline ends. Germline lookup yields CDR1 SGHRS and CDR2 YFSETQ.